This T cell receptor (beta chain) was retrieved from a study of blood T cell repertoires in COVID-19. At the level of the study: Donors in the United States, Italy and Spain gave samples during acute or convalescent COVID-19. Sources were T cells, B-cell-depleted T cells, or PBMCs; the material itself was cDNA or gDNA.

In the original processing: Amplification with reference gene primers provided the estimates of nucleated cell counts. Sequencing was performed with immunoSEQ multiplex PCR; in TCRdb, only in-frame clones are kept and a portion is missing. The V and J calls and clone size are taken from that table; D and trimming were inferred from the DNA. The table records about 120,000 clones, approximately 85% of them present only once. The sequence came from a human donor in a cohort sampled during active COVID-19. The sample was peripheral blood.

The CDR3 coding sequence is TGTGCCAGCAGTTACTCGAGTCCCGCTACCCCCTACGAGCAGTACTTC. This translates into CASSYSSPATPYEQYF. The chain joins TRBV6-5 to TRBJ2-7; D uncertain. Trimming removed 0 bases at V and 2 bases at J, with 14 bases between. CDR3 size: 16 residues. Per germline, CDR1 MNHEY and CDR2 SVGAGI.